What follows are 29 T cell receptor beta chains derived from one specimen sequenced in a study of T cells after yellow fever vaccination. TCRdb passed the 5' RACE reads through MiXCR, listing each CDR3 protein once. The profile covers some 350,000 distinct CDR3 sequences, with 8.7% appearing a single time and roughly 18% taken by the ten largest. Sequencing was performed on PBMCs, taken on the day of the first yellow fever vaccination. The receptors derive from a man aged 18-30 years who received the YFV17D yellow fever vaccine.

This clonotype was picked up a small number of times. This chain links TRBV4-2 with TRBJ1-2; possibly TRBD1 for D (6 bases). V was pared by 3 bases and J by 2 bases, with 13 bases between. The germline gives CDR1 LGHNA, CDR2 YNFKEQ. This CDR3 is 15 amino acids long. The CDR3 reads CASSHRDIANYGYTF. Here the CDR3 DNA reads TGTGCCAGCAGCCACCGGGACATTGCGAACTATGGCTACACCTTC.

In this sample, this clonotype turned up a few times. The chain carries TRBV27 and TRBJ2-7; D remains unclear. Germline V CDR1 and CDR2: MNHEY, SMNVEV (reference sequence). V was cut by 8 bases and J by 0 bases, with 11 bases left in between. The CDR3 loop spans 13 amino acids. In nucleotides, the CDR3 is TGTGCCAGCCGCCTTGGCCACTCCTACGAGCAGTACTTC. Residues: CASRLGHSYEQYF.

This clonotype was recorded at least ten times. The J gene is TRBJ1-2, the V gene TRBV4-1; D is unresolved. Germline CDR1 reads MGHRA; CDR2 reads YSYEKL. The V end was cut by 1 base, the J end by 2 bases, with 17 bases between. This CDR3 region has 17 residues. CDR3 loop: CASSQAAGGPWNYGYTF. The CDR3 bases are TGCGCCAGCAGCCAAGCAGCGGGAGGACCTTGGAACTATGGCTACACCTTC.

This clonotype appeared a few times. The rearrangement links TRBV4-3 to TRBJ1-1; no definite D call. Trimming took 5 bases from V and 11 from J, leaving 27 bases between them. The CDR3 has 16 residues. From germline, CDR1 is LGHNA and CDR2 YSLEER. CDR3 sequence (DNA): TGCGCCAGCAGCACTGACCTTCACACCTCTTCCGTCGAGGCTTTCTTT. As protein: CASSTDLHTSSVEAFF.

This clonotype has more than one count but fewer than ten. J is TRBJ2-7 and V is TRBV4-3; 8 bases agree with TRBD1. Germline lookup yields CDR1 LGHNA and CDR2 YSLEER. The CDR3 runs 15 residues. The V and J ends lost 0 bases and 0 bases, in that order; junction bases with no gene match: 1. The CDR3 DNA follows: TGCGCCAGCAGCCAAGACAGGGGGCTCTCCTACGAGCAGTACTTC. Its translation: CASSQDRGLSYEQYF.

This clonotype was seen more than once but under ten times. V usage is TRBV5-4 and J usage is TRBJ1-2, with D uncertain. Germline-derived CDR1 and CDR2 are SGHNT and YYREEE (reference sequence). V was trimmed by 4 bases and J by 0 bases, leaving 13 bases between them. The CDR3 sequence is 15 residues long. The DNA of the CDR3 is TGTGCCAGCAGCGGAGACACCTTATCTAACTATGGCTACACCTTC. Residues: CASSGDTLSNYGYTF.

This clonotype was detected only a few times. The chain has TRBV11-2 and TRBJ2-5, with 11 positions matching TRBD2. The CDR3 length is 16 residues. Losses at the gene ends were 4 bases for V and 5 bases for J; bases not matched to a gene: 9. Germline V gene sequence: CDR1 SGHAT, CDR2 FQNNGV. CDR3 sequence (DNA): TGTGCCAGCAGCTCAGTAGCGGGGGGGCCCGGGGAGACCCAGTACTTC. As protein: CASSSVAGGPGETQYF.

The chain recombines TRBV4-3 with TRBJ2-1, with D uncertain. V gave up 1 base and J gave up 5 bases, with 12 bases separating them. The CDR3 consists of 15 residues. Germline values: CDR1 LGHNA, CDR2 YSLEER. The CDR3 is CASSQGVTANNEQFF. The CDR3 bases are TGCGCCAGCAGCCAAGGAGTCACGGCGAACAATGAGCAGTTCTTC.

This clonotype came up many times. The V and J genes are TRBV7-2 and TRBJ2-4; D may be TRBD2 (5 bases). The germline V and J ends were trimmed by 0 bases and 6 bases, with 6 bases remaining between them. The germline V gene encodes CDR1 SGHTA and CDR2 FQGNSA. CDR3 length: 13 residues. In DNA form, the CDR3 reads TGTGCCAGCAGCTTAGCGGGGAGAAACATTCAGTACTTC. Residues: CASSLAGRNIQYF.

This clonotype was seen more than once but under ten times. The V and J genes are TRBV20-1 and TRBJ1-1, with D unresolved. Germline loops: CDR1 DFQATT, CDR2 SNEGSKA (reference sequence). V shed 0 bases and J shed 1 base, with 6 bases lying between them. The CDR3 runs 13 residues. CDR3: CSARDGGNTEAFF. The CDR3 DNA is TGCAGTGCTAGAGATGGAGGGAACACTGAAGCTTTCTTT.

This clonotype was observed a few times. V and J are TRBV6-1 and TRBJ1-5; tentatively, D is TRBD1 (5 bases). The CDR3 loop spans 15 amino acids. CDR1 and CDR2 (germline): MNHNS, SASEGT. V was cut by 1 base and J by 7 bases, with 14 bases left in between. The CDR3 DNA reads as TGTGCCAGCAGTGAAGGCACCGGGGGATGGCAGCCCCAGCATTTT. Amino acids: CASSEGTGGWQPQHF.

This clonotype was seen repeatedly, ten times or more. The chain couples TRBV4-3 to TRBJ2-7; 11 bases agree with TRBD2. The CDR3 totals 15 residues. Trimming took 4 bases from V and 4 from J; bases not matched to a gene: 6. Germline lookup yields CDR1 LGHNA and CDR2 YSLEER. CDR3 protein: CASSPSGLAVYEQYF. The CDR3 region has the DNA TGCGCCAGCAGCCCCTCGGGACTAGCGGTTTACGAGCAGTACTTC.

This clonotype appeared a few times. The chain links TRBV14 to TRBJ1-2; 7 bases agree with TRBD1. The CDR3 consists of 13 residues. J gave up 8 bases and V 4 bases, and 7 bases lay outside the gene matches. Germline values: CDR1 SGHDN, CDR2 FVKESK. CDR3 loop: CASSPDRLFGYTF. The DNA for the CDR3 is TGTGCCAGCAGCCCGGACAGGCTTTTCGGCTACACCTTC.

This rearrangement joins TRBV7-2 to TRBJ2-2; no clear D gene. This CDR3 has 14 amino acids. V was cut by 3 bases and J by 5 bases, with 10 bases left in between. Germline CDR1 reads SGHTA; CDR2 reads FQGNSA. The CDR3 is CASSFGSNTGELFF. For the CDR3, the DNA is TGTGCCAGCAGCTTCGGCAGTAATACCGGGGAGCTGTTTTTT.

The chain recombines TRBV12-3 or TRBV12-4 with TRBJ1-1; D is possibly TRBD1 (5 bases). CDR3 length: 16 residues. Trimming cost V 1 base and J 5 bases, with 17 bases left between them. Here the CDR3 reads CASSLGGGRGGTEAFF. The CDR3 DNA reads as TGTGCCAGCAGTTTAGGCGGGGGTAGAGGAGGTACTGAAGCTTTCTTT.

This clonotype has just a few counts. This chain connects TRBV9 to TRBJ2-5, with D perhaps TRBD1 (7 bases). CDR1 is SGDLS, CDR2 YYNGEE, per germline. The CDR3 runs 14 residues. The V and J ends lost 3 bases and 7 bases respectively, with 16 bases between them. CDR3 sequence (DNA): TGTGCCAGCAGCGGCTTAGGGCAGGGGGGGACCCAGTACTTC. This encodes CASSGLGQGGTQYF. The full variable domain, its missing parts supplied by reference TRBV9 and TRBJ2-5, is DSGVTQTPKHLITATGQRVTLRCSPRSGDLSVYWYQQSLDQGLQFLIQYYNGEERAKGNILERFSAQQFPDLHSELNLSSLELGDSALYFCASSGLGQGGTQYFGPGTRLLVL.

This clonotype was seen a few times. This chain uses TRBV4-2 with TRBJ1-2; D is undetermined. This CDR3 comprises 10 residues. The germline V gene encodes CDR1 LGHNA and CDR2 YNFKEQ. Trimming removed 0 bases at V and 8 bases at J, with 1 base between. The CDR3 nucleotides read TGTGCCAGCAGCCAAGAGGGCTACACCTTC. It codes for CASSQEGYTF.

This clonotype was seen ten or more times. The chain joins TRBV10-3 to TRBJ1-5, with D maybe TRBD1 (5 bases). This CDR3 region has 14 residues. CDR1 is ENHRY, CDR2 SYGVKD, per germline. V shed 10 bases and J shed 3 bases, with 16 bases lying between them. CDR3 nucleotide sequence: TGTGCCACCTCCCTAGACAGCCACAATCAGCCCCAGCATTTT. This codes for CATSLDSHNQPQHF.

The gene calls are TRBV7-9 and TRBJ2-1; D is perhaps TRBD1 or TRBD2 (7 bases each). The V gene lost 5 bases and the J gene lost 6 bases, with 14 bases spanning the gap. CDR3 length: 14 amino acids. The V gene's germline CDR1 is SEHNR and CDR2 FQNEAQ (reference sequence). CDR3 nucleotides: TGTGCCAGCAGCCACCCAGGGGGGGGCAATGAGCAGTTCTTC. Amino acids: CASSHPGGGNEQFF.

V and J are TRBV7-2 and TRBJ2-5; no clear D. Looked up from germline, CDR1 is SGHTA and CDR2 is FQGNSA. V dropped 2 bases and J dropped 3 bases, with 10 bases sitting between them. The CDR3 totals 14 residues. CDR3 sequence (DNA): TGTGCCAGCAGCTTAAATAGACGAAAAGAGACCCAGTACTTC. Translating it yields CASSLNRRKETQYF.

This clonotype was counted between two and nine times. This sequence joins TRBV15 and TRBJ2-7, with 12 bases lining up with TRBD1. V shed 1 base and J 5 bases; nucleotides not matched to a gene: 9. This CDR3 spans 17 amino acids. CDR1 is LNHNV and CDR2 is YYDKDF in the germline V gene (reference sequence). The CDR3 bases are TGTGCCACCAGCAGAGTGGGGTTGGGACAGGGGGCCCACGAGCAGTACTTC. This codes for CATSRVGLGQGAHEQYF.

The chain uses TRBV27 and TRBJ1-1; D remains unclear. The V gene's germline CDR1 is MNHEY and CDR2 SMNVEV (reference sequence). The CDR3 has 13 residues. The V gene lost 7 bases and the J gene lost 3 bases, with 12 bases spanning the gap. This CDR3 is CASKKGVDTEAFF. As DNA, the CDR3 is TGTGCCAGCAAGAAGGGCGTCGACACTGAAGCTTTCTTT.

The V call is TRBV6-1, the J call TRBJ1-4; TRBD1 is a possible D gene (5 bases). V was shortened by 2 bases and J by 4 bases, with 11 bases between the two germline ends. The CDR3 loop spans 15 amino acids. CDR1 is MNHNS and CDR2 is SASEGT in the germline V gene. For the CDR3, the DNA is TGTGCCAGCAGTGAAATGGGGCAGGGTAATGAAAAACTGTTTTTT. This translates into CASSEMGQGNEKLFF.

The rearrangement links TRBV9 to TRBJ1-1; D ambiguous. The V gene lost 4 bases and the J gene lost 4 bases, with 14 bases spanning the gap. The V gene's germline CDR1 is SGDLS and CDR2 YYNGEE. This CDR3 has 14 residues. The CDR3, as DNA: TGTGCCAGCAGCATTATCCAGGCCCCCACTGAAGCTTTCTTT. Its translation is CASSIIQAPTEAFF.

This clonotype occurred many times. The rearrangement joins TRBV5-6 to TRBJ2-3; possibly TRBD2 for D (6 bases). CDR3 length equals 16 residues. V lost 3 bases, J lost 1 base, and 15 bases lay in between. Per the germline V gene, CDR1 is SGHDT and CDR2 is YYEEEE. The CDR3 sequence is CASSWVMGGGTDTQYF. In DNA, the CDR3 is TGTGCCAGCAGCTGGGTCATGGGCGGGGGCACAGATACGCAGTATTTT.

V and J are TRBV20-1 and TRBJ2-5, with 8 nucleotides matching TRBD2. Trimming at V came to 0 bases and at J to 4 bases, leaving 4 bases not matched to a gene. CDR3 length equals 14 residues. Germline V gene data show CDR1 as DFQATT and CDR2 as SNEGSKA (reference sequence). CDR3 protein: CSARDGGGTETQYF. As DNA, the CDR3 is TGCAGTGCTAGAGATGGCGGGGGGACAGAGACCCAGTACTTC.

This chain joins TRBV19 and TRBJ2-1; 11 bases align to TRBD2. The CDR3 has 15 residues. Germline CDR1 LNHDA, CDR2 SQIVND (reference sequence). V shed 5 bases and J 5 bases; nucleotides not matched to a gene: 5. The CDR3 spells CASSVLAGVNNEQFF. CDR3 nucleotide sequence: TGTGCCAGTAGTGTACTAGCGGGGGTTAACAATGAGCAGTTCTTC. The entire variable domain, with the rest obtained from reference TRBV19 and TRBJ2-1, is as follows: DGGITQSPKYLFRKEGQNVTLSCEQNLNHDAMYWYRQDPGQGLRLIYYSQIVNDFQKGDIAEGYSVSREKKESFPLTVTSAQKNPTAFYLCASSVLAGVNNEQFFGPGTRLTVL.

This clonotype was observed a handful of times. The chain links TRBV29-1 to TRBJ1-1, with 9 positions matching TRBD1. CDR3 length: 12 amino acids. After removal of 7 bases from V and 5 bases from J, the junction contained 5 bases not matched to a gene. Germline V CDR1 and CDR2: SQVTM, ANQGSEA. CDR3 coding DNA: TGCAGCGCGGACAGGGGTAATACTGAAGCTTTCTTT. Translation: CSADRGNTEAFF.

This clonotype occurred a few times. V and J are TRBV10-3 and TRBJ2-5; TRBD2 matches 10 bases. Germline assignment: CDR1 ENHRY and CDR2 SYGVKD. With V trimmed by 4 bases and J by 5 bases, 7 bases remained unmatched. The CDR3 spans 15 residues. CDR3 bases: TGTGCCATCAGTGGACAGCGGGGGGGCGGGGAGACCCAGTACTTC. Its translation is CAISGQRGGGETQYF.